What follows is one TCR beta chain and its context. The sample is drawn from a study of long-term antiretroviral therapy in people with HIV. About the study: First collections came about a decade before the 2015 immediate-ART recommendation.

Germline lookup yields CDR1 SEHNR and CDR2 FQNEAQ (reference sequence). The germline V and J ends were trimmed by 1 base and 6 bases, with 9 bases remaining between them. The CDR3 covers 13 residues. At survey level, the immunoSEQ assay was run in its v3.0 version. Repertoires were generated with immunoSEQ multiplex PCR, while TCRdb's copy carries only in-frame clones and drops some. This table has 20,000 to 25,000 clones, about nine tenths appearing once. This receptor was taken from a woman aged 30 to 39 with HIV. V usage is TRBV7-9 and J usage is TRBJ1-1; D remains unclear. Source: unsorted PBMCs, taken 1.8 years before starting antiretroviral therapy. The CDR3: CASSLDDYSEAFF. The CDR3 nucleotides are TGTGCCAGCAGCTTAGATGATTATTCTGAAGCTTTCTTT.